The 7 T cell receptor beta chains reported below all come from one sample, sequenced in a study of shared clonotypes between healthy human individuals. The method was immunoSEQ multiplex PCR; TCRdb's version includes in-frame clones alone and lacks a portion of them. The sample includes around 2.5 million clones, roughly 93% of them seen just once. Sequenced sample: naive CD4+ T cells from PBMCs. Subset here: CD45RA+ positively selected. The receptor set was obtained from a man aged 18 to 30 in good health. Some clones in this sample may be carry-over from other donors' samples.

CDR3 nucleotide sequence: TGTGCCAGCAGCCAAGCTGGGGACGGAGTCTATGGCTACACCTTC. It codes for CASSQAGDGVYGYTF. The V gene is TRBV4-2, the J gene TRBJ1-2; TRBD1 might be the D (5 bases). Germline CDR1 is LGHNA and CDR2 is YNFKEQ. This CDR3 contains 15 residues. The germline V and J ends were trimmed by 1 base and 4 bases, with 13 bases remaining between them.

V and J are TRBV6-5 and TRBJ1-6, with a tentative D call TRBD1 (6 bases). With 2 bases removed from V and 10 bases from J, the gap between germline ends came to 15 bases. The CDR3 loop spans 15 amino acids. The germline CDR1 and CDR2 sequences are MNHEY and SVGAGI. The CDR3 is CASSYGRGAGSPLHF. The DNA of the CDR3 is TGTGCCAGCAGTTACGGCAGGGGAGCAGGCTCACCCCTCCACTTT.

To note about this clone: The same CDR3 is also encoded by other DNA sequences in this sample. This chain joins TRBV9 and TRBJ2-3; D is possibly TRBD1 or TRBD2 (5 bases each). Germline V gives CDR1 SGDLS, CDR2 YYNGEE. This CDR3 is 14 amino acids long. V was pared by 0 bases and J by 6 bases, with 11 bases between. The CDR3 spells CASSVDRGGDTQYF. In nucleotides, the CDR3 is TGTGCCAGCAGCGTAGACCGGGGCGGGGATACGCAGTATTTT.

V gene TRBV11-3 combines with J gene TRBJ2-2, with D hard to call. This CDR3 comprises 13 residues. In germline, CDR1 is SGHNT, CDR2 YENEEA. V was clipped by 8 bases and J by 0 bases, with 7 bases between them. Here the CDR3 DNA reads TGTGCCAGCGGTCAGTCGAACACCGGGGAGCTGTTTTTT. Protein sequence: CASGQSNTGELFF.

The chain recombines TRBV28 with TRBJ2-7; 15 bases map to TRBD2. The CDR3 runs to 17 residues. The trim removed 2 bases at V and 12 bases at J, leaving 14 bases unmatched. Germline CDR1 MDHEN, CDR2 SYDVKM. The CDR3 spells CASSLPGLAGGSPRLYF. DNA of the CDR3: TGTGCCAGCAGTTTACCAGGACTAGCGGGAGGGTCGCCCCGCCTGTACTTC.

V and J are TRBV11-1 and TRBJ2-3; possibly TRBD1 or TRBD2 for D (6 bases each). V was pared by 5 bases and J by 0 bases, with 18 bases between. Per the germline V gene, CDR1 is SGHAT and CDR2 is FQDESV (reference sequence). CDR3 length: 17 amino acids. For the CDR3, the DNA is TGTGCCAGCAGCCTAGTAGGGGGGACCACCAGCACAGATACGCAGTATTTT. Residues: CASSLVGGTTSTDTQYF. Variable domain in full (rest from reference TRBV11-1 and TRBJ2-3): EAEVAQSPRYKITEKSQAVAFWCDPISGHATLYWYRQILGQGPELLVQFQDESVVDDSQLPKDRFSAERLKGVDSTLKIQPAELGDSAMYLCASSLVGGTTSTDTQYFGPGTRLTVL.

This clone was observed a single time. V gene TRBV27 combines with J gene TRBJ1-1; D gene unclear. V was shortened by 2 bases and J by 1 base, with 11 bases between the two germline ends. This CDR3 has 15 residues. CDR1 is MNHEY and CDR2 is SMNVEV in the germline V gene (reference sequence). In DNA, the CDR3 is TGTGCCAGCAGTTTAAAGGTCTGGCGGAACACTGAAGCTTTCTTT. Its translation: CASSLKVWRNTEAFF.